Shown below are 9 T cell receptor beta chains from a single sample sequenced in a study of T cell clones after liver transplantation. Produced via immunoSEQ multiplex PCR; TCRdb's table is partial and in-frame only. The sample consists of just under 60,000 clones, approximately 63% of them appearing once. This material consisted of CD4+ T cells from blood, taken at the roughly 15-month timepoint. The receptors derive from a human patient who received a liver transplant. T cells may partly derive from the graft donor.

This clone showed up just once. DNA of the CDR3: TGTGCCTGGAGCAGTTTTAGCAATCAGCCCCAGCATTTT. Its translation: CAWSSFSNQPQHF. This chain links TRBV30 with TRBJ1-5; D is uncertain. Germline CDR1 is GTSNPN and CDR2 is SVGIG (reference sequence). Trimming cost V 3 bases and J 0 bases, with 6 bases left between them. The CDR3 runs to 13 residues.

This clone has a count of ten or more. The chain has TRBV19 and TRBJ2-2; TRBD2 aligns across 9 bases. V was clipped by 9 bases and J by 7 bases; unmatched bases: 12. The CDR3 loop spans 15 amino acids. Germline loops: CDR1 LNHDA, CDR2 SQIVND (reference sequence). The CDR3 DNA reads as TGTGCCAGCACGATTCTAGCGGGGTTAAGCGGGGAGCTGTTTTTT. Its protein product is CASTILAGLSGELFF.

The count of this clone is one. The chain couples TRBV28 to TRBJ2-2; TRBD1 is a possible D gene (5 bases). The CDR3 length is 19 residues. The V gene lost 6 bases and the J gene lost 3 bases, with 26 bases spanning the gap. Germline V gives CDR1 MDHEN, CDR2 SYDVKM. CDR3 sequence reads: CASSSIGQGLGLDTGELFF. In DNA, the CDR3 is TGTGCCAGCAGCTCCATTGGTCAGGGCTTGGGTTTGGACACCGGGGAGCTGTTTTTT.

The V gene is TRBV5-6, the J gene TRBJ2-1; D gene unclear. Trimming removed 0 bases from V and 12 bases from J, with 10 bases in between. In germline, CDR1 is SGHDT, CDR2 YYEEEE. The length of the CDR3 is 12 residues. The CDR3 DNA follows: TGTGCCAGCAGCTTGGTTTCTGGCTGGCAGTTCTTC. Translated: CASSLVSGWQFF.

This chain connects TRBV19 to TRBJ2-6; D is undetermined. The germline CDR1 and CDR2 sequences are LNHDA and SQIVND (reference sequence). The V end lost 3 bases, the J end lost 2 bases, and 2 bases lay between the germline ends. The CDR3 extends over 13 amino acids. This CDR3 reads CASSIPGANVLTF. DNA for the CDR3: TGTGCCAGTAGTATCCCTGGGGCCAACGTCCTGACTTTC.

For this clone: The sample carries other DNA sequences with the same CDR3. The rearrangement links TRBV29-1 to TRBJ2-5; D may be TRBD1 or TRBD2 (6 bases each). The CDR3 consists of 12 residues. Germline CDR1 reads SQVTM; CDR2 reads ANQGSEA. Trimming cost V 3 bases and J 5 bases, with 10 bases left between them. CDR3 sequence reads: CSVESGGETQYF. The DNA of the CDR3 is TGCAGCGTTGAGTCCGGGGGCGAGACCCAGTACTTC.

The chain joins TRBV30 to TRBJ1-4; the D gene is possibly TRBD1 (5 bases). Germline CDR1 is GTSNPN and CDR2 is SVGIG (reference sequence). The CDR3 length is 15 residues. Trimming pared 7 bases from V and 7 bases from J, leaving 22 bases between. The CDR3 DNA follows: TGTGCCTCAACCTCGAACAGGCTCGGTGGTGAAAAACTGTTTTTT. Translated: CASTSNRLGGEKLFF.

In its sample, this clone was seen a few times. The chain carries TRBV5-1 and TRBJ2-3; the D is unclear. Trimming removed 3 bases at V and 0 bases at J, with 11 bases between. The CDR3 is 15 residues long. Germline CDR1 reads SGHRS; CDR2 reads YFSETQ. This CDR3 reads CASSSQITSTDTQYF. The CDR3 bases are TGCGCCAGCAGCTCCCAGATCACTAGCACAGATACGCAGTATTTT.

The V and J genes are TRBV7-2 and TRBJ1-5, with D unresolved. Trimming shortened V by 1 base and J by 2 bases, and 3 bases separated the two germline ends. Germline values: CDR1 SGHTA, CDR2 FQGNSA. The CDR3 is 13 amino acids. CDR3 sequence: CASSLDRNQPQHF. As DNA, the CDR3 is TGTGCCAGCAGCTTAGATCGCAATCAGCCCCAGCATTTT.